The clone carrying this T cell receptor beta chain was counted many times. Antigen: not known. The study's findings and limits: In terms of TCR gene usage, tumor memory CD4+ T cells clustered together with blood and lymph node memory CD4+ cells, as well as with lymph node naive CD4+ cells.

The CDR3 totals 14 residues. V was pared by 5 bases and J by 6 bases, with 7 bases of the junction left unmatched. Germline values: CDR1 SGHTA, CDR2 FQGNSA. Semi-nested PCR with Nested Universal Primer A followed constant-region reverse priming of full-length variable regions. Via MiXCR, TCRdb re-called the 5' RACE reads, giving one row per CDR3 protein. The sample has tens of thousands of distinct CDR3 sequences; approximately 17% are singletons. The clonotype was recovered from a female donor with breast cancer. Material for sequencing was naive CD4+ T cells sorted from a lymph node. This sample's subset: naive CD4+ T cells, CD4+CD45RA+CD25-. V is TRBV7-2 and J is TRBJ2-4; 7 bases map to TRBD1. CDR3 region: CASSNRQGTNIQYF. Written as DNA, the CDR3 is TGTGCCAGCAGCAACCGACAGGGTACAAACATTCAGTACTTC.